This record covers a single TCR beta chain. V lost 5 bases and J lost 4; bases outside the gene matches: 9. The CDR3 is 15 amino acids. CDR1 is SEHNR and CDR2 is FQNEAQ in the germline V gene (reference sequence). This record belongs to a study of T cell responses to AZD1222 COVID-19 vaccine. Using immunoSEQ multiplex PCR, the repertoire was profiled, and TCRdb retains in-frame clones only, with some absent. The sample lists 150,000 or so clones; about 89% were seen once. This clonotype originated in an adult who received the AZD1222 COVID-19 vaccine. V is TRBV7-9 and J is TRBJ1-1; 8 bases line up with TRBD1. The starting material was peripheral blood, obtained 28 days after the second AZD1222 dose. For the CDR3, the DNA is TGTGCCAGCAGCGGACAGGGTAATGTACGCACTGAAGCTTTCTTT. Residues: CASSGQGNVRTEAFF.